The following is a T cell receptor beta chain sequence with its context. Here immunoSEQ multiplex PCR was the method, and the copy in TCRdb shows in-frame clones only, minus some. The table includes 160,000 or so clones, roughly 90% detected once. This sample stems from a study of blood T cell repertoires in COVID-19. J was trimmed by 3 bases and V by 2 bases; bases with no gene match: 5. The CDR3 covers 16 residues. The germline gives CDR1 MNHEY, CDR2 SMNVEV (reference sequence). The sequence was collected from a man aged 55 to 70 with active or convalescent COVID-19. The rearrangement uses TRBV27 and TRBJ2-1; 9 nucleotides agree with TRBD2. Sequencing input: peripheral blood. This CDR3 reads CASSLAGGRGYNEQFF. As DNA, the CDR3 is TGTGCCAGCAGTTTAGCGGGGGGGCGTGGCTACAATGAGCAGTTCTTC.